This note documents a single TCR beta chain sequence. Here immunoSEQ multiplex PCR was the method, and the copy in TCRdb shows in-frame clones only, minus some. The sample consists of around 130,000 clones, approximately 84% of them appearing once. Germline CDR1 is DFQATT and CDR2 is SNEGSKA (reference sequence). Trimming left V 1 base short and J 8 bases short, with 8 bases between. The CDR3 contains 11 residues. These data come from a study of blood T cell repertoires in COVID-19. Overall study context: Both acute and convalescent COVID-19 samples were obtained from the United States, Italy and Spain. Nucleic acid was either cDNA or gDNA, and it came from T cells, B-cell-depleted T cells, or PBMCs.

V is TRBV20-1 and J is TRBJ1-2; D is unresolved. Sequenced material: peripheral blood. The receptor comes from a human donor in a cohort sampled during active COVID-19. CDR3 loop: CSARVEAGYTF. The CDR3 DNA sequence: TGCAGTGCTAGAGTCGAGGCGGGCTACACCTTC.